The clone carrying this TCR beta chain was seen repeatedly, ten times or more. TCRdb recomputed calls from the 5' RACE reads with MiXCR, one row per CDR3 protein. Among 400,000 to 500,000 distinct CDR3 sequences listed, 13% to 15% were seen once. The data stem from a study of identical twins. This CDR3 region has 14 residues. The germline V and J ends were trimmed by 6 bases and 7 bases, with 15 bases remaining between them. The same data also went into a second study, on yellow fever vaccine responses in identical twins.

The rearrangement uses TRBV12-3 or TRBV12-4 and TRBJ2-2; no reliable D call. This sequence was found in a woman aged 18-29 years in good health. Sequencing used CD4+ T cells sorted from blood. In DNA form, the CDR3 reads TGTGCCAGCAGCTTCTGGGTCGGTGTCGGGGAGCTGTTTTTT. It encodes CASSFWVGVGELFF.